This section outlines one TCR beta chain sequence together with its context. The sample is drawn from a study of blood T cell repertoires in COVID-19. Overall study context: Samples representing acute and convalescent COVID-19 were sourced from the United States, Italy and Spain. T cells, B-cell-depleted T cells, or PBMCs supplied cDNA or gDNA.

As processed by the authors: Amplification of reference gene primers provided the estimated nucleated cell counts. Libraries were prepared by immunoSEQ multiplex PCR; TCRdb keeps only in-frame clonotypes and omits some of them. That table furnishes V, J and clone size, whereas the DNA furnished D and trimming. The sample shows around 400,000 clones, 87% of them seen only once. Enrollment of patients from Seattle took place during active infection, with longitudinal follow-up. V gave up 0 bases and J gave up 1 base; unmatched junction bases: 3. The CDR3 sequence is 16 residues long. Germline CDR1 reads SGHRS; CDR2 reads YFSETQ.

This chain links TRBV5-1 with TRBJ2-2; 7 nucleotides align to TRBD2. The receptor comes from a woman aged 25-40 years with COVID-19, enrolled during active disease. Sequencing was carried out using peripheral blood. The CDR3 DNA follows: TGCGCCAGCAGCTTGGGGGCTAGCGGGAACACCGGGGAGCTGTTTTTT. Translating it yields CASSLGASGNTGELFF.